The 26 T cell receptor beta chains given below trace back to one sample, sequenced in a study of CD8 T cells in ankylosing spondylitis. Study findings and constraints: A motif in TCR beta, a set of about eight highly homologous variants, appeared characteristic of ankylosing spondylitis blood.

These receptors have no identified antigens. TCRdb redid the calling of the 5' RACE reads with MiXCR, one entry per CDR3 protein. The data contain about 840,000 distinct CDR3 sequences, roughly 10% of them singletons. Sequenced input: blood, either unsorted or a sorted T cell fraction (not recorded which). The source of these receptors is a male donor with ankylosing spondylitis.

The V and J genes are TRBV20-1 and TRBJ2-7; D is possibly TRBD1 (6 bases). Trimming removed 6 bases from V and 1 base from J, with 16 bases in between. CDR1 and CDR2 from the germline V gene are DFQATT and SNEGSKA (reference sequence). There are 14 residues in the CDR3. The CDR3 spells CSATRQVTSYEQYF. Written as DNA, the CDR3 is TGCAGTGCCACAAGACAGGTAACTTCCTACGAGCAGTACTTC.

This clonotype was observed at least ten times. V gene TRBV7-8 combines with J gene TRBJ2-7, with D perhaps matching TRBD2 (5 bases). Trimming removed 5 bases from V and 9 bases from J, with 14 bases in between. Germline V gives CDR1 SGHVS, CDR2 FQNEAQ. The CDR3 covers 12 residues. The CDR3 sequence: CASSLDHRGQYF. CDR3 bases: TGTGCCAGCAGCCTAGACCACCGGGGGCAGTACTTC. The full variable domain, rest sourced from reference TRBV7-8 and TRBJ2-7, is GAGVSQSPRYKVAKRGQDVALRCDPISGHVSLFWYQQALGQGPEFLTYFQNEAQLDKSGLPSDRFFAERPEGSVSTLKIQRTQQEDSAVYLCASSLDHRGQYFGPGTRLTVT.

This clonotype showed up just a few times. The chain joins TRBV30 to TRBJ2-1; tentatively, D is TRBD2 (6 bases). V was cut by 5 bases and J by 6 bases, with 14 bases left in between. The germline CDR1 and CDR2 sequences are GTSNPN and SVGIG (reference sequence). CDR3 length: 13 amino acids. The CDR3, as DNA: TGTGCCTGGGGCAGACTAGTATCCAATGAGCAGTTCTTC. It is translated as CAWGRLVSNEQFF.

Many counts were recorded for this clonotype. V usage is TRBV5-6 and J usage is TRBJ2-1, with D perhaps matching TRBD2 (6 bases). The CDR3 sequence is 16 residues long. Germline V CDR1 and CDR2: SGHDT, YYEEEE. V was cut by 1 base and J by 2 bases, with 13 bases left in between. For the CDR3, the DNA is TGTGCCAGCAGCTTGTTCGAGACTAGAACCTACAATGAGCAGTTCTTC. Translated: CASSLFETRTYNEQFF.

The rearrangement uses TRBV18 and TRBJ1-1, with a weak D call TRBD1 (6 bases). The CDR3 has 15 residues. Trimming took 3 bases from V and 3 from J, leaving 14 bases between them. Germline V gene sequence: CDR1 KGHSH, CDR2 LQKENI. In nucleotides, the CDR3 is TGTGCCAGCTCACCGACCCGGACAGCGTACACTGAAGCTTTCTTT. Its translation is CASSPTRTAYTEAFF. Combining the CDR3 with reference TRBV18 and TRBJ1-1 gives the whole variable domain NAGVMQNPRHLVRRRGQEARLRCSPMKGHSHVYWYRQLPEEGLKFMVYLQKENIIDESGMPKERFSAEFPKEGPSILRIQQVVRGDSAAYFCASSPTRTAYTEAFFGQGTRLTVV.

The chain is built from TRBV5-6 and TRBJ2-1; TRBD1 might be the D (6 bases). Trimming stripped 0 bases from V and 8 bases from J, with 18 bases between. The CDR3 runs 16 residues. Germline values: CDR1 SGHDT, CDR2 YYEEEE. The CDR3 coding sequence is TGTGCCAGCAGCTTGGGACAGGCCGTAAATAGGTATGAGCAGTTCTTC. Translated: CASSLGQAVNRYEQFF.

This clonotype was seen only a few times. The CDR3 DNA is TGCAGCGTTGTCGTTCCAGGCGATGGCTACACCTTC. It translates to CSVVVPGDGYTF. The gene calls are TRBV29-1 and TRBJ1-2, with no clear D. The V and J ends lost 4 bases and 6 bases respectively, with 12 bases between them. There are 12 residues in the CDR3. Germline lookup yields CDR1 SQVTM and CDR2 ANQGSEA.

The rearrangement joins TRBV10-2 to TRBJ1-4; D call uncertain. Germline lookup yields CDR1 WSHSY and CDR2 SAAADI. V was cut by 6 bases and J by 8 bases, with 16 bases left in between. CDR3 length: 14 residues. Here the CDR3 DNA reads TGCGCCAGCAGCGTTGACCGGAGATTGGAAAAACTGTTTTTT. It translates to CASSVDRRLEKLFF.

This clonotype was seen a few times. This sequence joins TRBV7-2 and TRBJ1-4; TRBD1 agrees at 8 bases. Germline V gene lookup returns CDR1 SGHTA and CDR2 FQGNSA. V shed 5 bases, J shed 7 bases, and the junction held 9 bases outside the gene matches. The CDR3 is 15 residues long. The CDR3 sequence: CASSPGGTGGEKLFF. CDR3 DNA sequence: TGTGCCAGCAGCCCTGGGGGGACAGGAGGTGAAAAACTGTTTTTT.

Many counts were recorded for this clonotype. The chain joins TRBV29-1 to TRBJ2-5; a weak D match, TRBD1 (5 bases). Germline CDR1 reads SQVTM; CDR2 reads ANQGSEA. V was trimmed by 4 bases and J by 5 bases, leaving 8 bases between them. CDR3 size: 11 residues. The CDR3 nucleotides read TGCAGCGTTGGAAGGGGTGAGACCCAGTACTTC. Its translation: CSVGRGETQYF.

This rearrangement joins TRBV7-2 to TRBJ2-1, with 14 bases fitting TRBD2. V was pared by 5 bases and J by 2 bases, with 2 bases of the junction left unmatched. Germline CDR1 SGHTA, CDR2 FQGNSA. The CDR3 is made up of 16 amino acids. CDR3 DNA sequence: TGTGCCAGCAGCAGACTAGCGGGAGGGGCCTACAATGAGCAGTTCTTC. Translating it yields CASSRLAGGAYNEQFF. Full variable domain (missing parts from reference TRBV7-2 and TRBJ2-1): GAGVSQSPSNKVTEKGKDVELRCDPISGHTALYWYRQSLGQGLEFLIYFQGNSAPDKSGLPSDRFSAERTGGSVSTLTIQRTQQEDSAVYLCASSRLAGGAYNEQFFGPGTRLTVL.

The CDR3 sequence: CASSYRAYGANVLTF. The CDR3 DNA is TGTGCCAGCAGTTACCGGGCATATGGGGCCAACGTCCTGACTTTC. V gene TRBV6-2 or TRBV6-3 combines with J gene TRBJ2-6; D uncertain. Looked up from germline, CDR1 is MNHEY and CDR2 is SVGEGT. V gave up 2 bases and J gave up 3 bases, with 8 bases separating them. This CDR3 spans 15 amino acids.

This clonotype has ten or more counts. This sequence joins TRBV20-1 and TRBJ2-7; no definite D call. Germline V gives CDR1 DFQATT, CDR2 SNEGSKA (reference sequence). The CDR3 has 13 amino acids. Trimming took 6 bases from V and 6 from J, leaving 18 bases between them. Here the CDR3 reads CSAHVIPSREQYF. CDR3 sequence (DNA): TGCAGTGCCCACGTGATACCGTCCCGCGAGCAGTACTTC.

This chain links TRBV9 with TRBJ2-3; unclear D gene. Germline CDR1 is SGDLS and CDR2 is YYNGEE. Trimming stripped 0 bases from V and 5 bases from J, with 7 bases between. The CDR3 is made up of 13 amino acids. The CDR3 DNA sequence: TGTGCCAGCAGCGTAGGGCACGGAGATACGCAGTATTTT. Encoded protein: CASSVGHGDTQYF.

The chain uses TRBV29-1 and TRBJ1-1, with TRBD1 matching 7 bases. CDR1 is SQVTM, CDR2 ANQGSEA, per germline. This CDR3 spans 13 amino acids. V dropped 3 bases and J dropped 6; count of bases not matched to a gene: 7. CDR3 nucleotides: TGCAGCGTTGACCTCCAGGGGGGGGCTGAAGCTTTCTTT. Protein sequence: CSVDLQGGAEAFF.

This clonotype was observed at least ten times. The genes are TRBV7-2 and TRBJ2-7, with 9 nucleotides matching TRBD1. The CDR3 is 14 amino acids. After removal of 3 bases from V and 4 bases from J, the junction contained 4 bases not matched to a gene. Germline CDR1 and CDR2: SGHTA and FQGNSA. CDR3 region: CASSLDRGGYEQYF. The CDR3 DNA reads as TGTGCCAGCAGCTTGGACAGGGGCGGATACGAGCAGTACTTC.

V usage is TRBV30 and J usage is TRBJ1-2; D is unclear. Deletions cut 3 bases from V and 6 bases from J, with 14 bases between. The CDR3 spans 13 residues. Per the germline V gene, CDR1 is GTSNPN and CDR2 is SVGIG (reference sequence). The CDR3 protein is CAWSGGQKNGYTF. CDR3 DNA sequence: TGTGCCTGGAGCGGCGGGCAGAAAAATGGCTACACCTTC.

This sequence joins TRBV28 and TRBJ2-7, with D perhaps TRBD2 (5 bases). Germline CDR1 MDHEN, CDR2 SYDVKM. V was clipped by 7 bases and J by 1 base, with 14 bases between them. This CDR3 has 14 amino acids. As DNA, the CDR3 is TGTGCCAGCATTTCAATAGGGAGTTCCTACGAGCAGTACTTC. Its translation: CASISIGSSYEQYF.

The chain couples TRBV5-1 to TRBJ1-1; D perhaps matches TRBD1 (6 bases). Trimming pared 5 bases from V and 7 bases from J, leaving 18 bases between. This CDR3 contains 14 residues. The germline gives CDR1 SGHRS, CDR2 YFSETQ. Here the CDR3 DNA reads TGCGCCAGCAGACTTTACAGGGAGGACGGTGAAGCTTTCTTT. It translates to CASRLYREDGEAFF.

This clonotype was seen many times. The J gene is TRBJ2-1, the V gene TRBV5-5, with 11 bases lining up with TRBD2. The length of the CDR3 is 15 residues. The germline gives CDR1 SGHKS, CDR2 YYEKEE (reference sequence). V was pared by 4 bases and J by 4 bases, with 4 bases of the junction left unmatched. Written as DNA, the CDR3 is TGTGCCAGCAGCGTACTAGCGGGGGTTTACAATGAGCAGTTCTTC. Protein sequence: CASSVLAGVYNEQFF.

This chain connects TRBV3-1 to TRBJ1-2, with D possibly being TRBD1 (6 bases). This CDR3 region has 14 residues. The V end lost 5 bases, the J end lost 4 bases, and 14 bases lay between the germline ends. Germline V gives CDR1 LGHDT, CDR2 YNNKEL (reference sequence). The CDR3 DNA reads TGTGCCAGCAGCTCCACGGACAGATCCTATGGCTACACCTTC. This encodes CASSSTDRSYGYTF.

The chain links TRBV6-2 or TRBV6-3 to TRBJ2-5; the D is unclear. CDR3 length: 12 residues. Trimming took 7 bases from V and 5 from J, leaving 11 bases between them. The germline V gene has CDR1 MNHEY and CDR2 SVGEGT. In DNA, the CDR3 is TGTGCCAGCACTTCAAGAATGGAGACCCAGTACTTC. This sequence encodes CASTSRMETQYF.

This clonotype was seen only a few times. This chain links TRBV7-9 with TRBJ1-2; unclear D gene. CDR1 is SEHNR and CDR2 is FQNEAQ in the germline V gene (reference sequence). V lost 1 base to trimming and J lost 7 bases, with 16 bases between them. This CDR3 contains 15 residues. CDR3 sequence (DNA): TGTGCCAGCAGCTTAGTATCGTGGGCAGGAGGTGGCTACACCTTC. Its protein product is CASSLVSWAGGGYTF.

This clonotype was seen a handful of times. The V and J genes are TRBV15 and TRBJ2-5; D possibly corresponds to TRBD1 (6 bases). The V and J ends lost 0 bases and 5 bases respectively, with 16 bases between them. The CDR3 has 16 residues. CDR1 LNHNV and CDR2 YYDKDF come from the germline V gene (reference sequence). This CDR3 is CATSRDSRRGRETQYF. Here the CDR3 DNA reads TGTGCCACCAGCAGAGATTCTCGCAGGGGTAGGGAGACCCAGTACTTC.

The chain carries TRBV6-1 and TRBJ1-5, with D unclear. The ends were cut back, 6 bases at V and 3 bases at J, with 12 bases in the middle. The CDR3 has 14 residues. CDR1 is MNHNS, CDR2 SASEGT, per germline. The CDR3 DNA sequence: TGTGCCAGCAGGACCCCTTGGGACAATCAGCCCCAGCATTTT. Amino acid sequence: CASRTPWDNQPQHF.

In its sample, this clonotype was seen a few times. The chain links TRBV7-9 to TRBJ2-1; 8 bases agree with TRBD1. The CDR3 contains 17 residues. Germline V gene sequence: CDR1 SEHNR, CDR2 FQNEAQ (reference sequence). V lost 4 bases, J lost 9 bases, and 17 bases stayed unmatched. The DNA of the CDR3 is TGTGCCAGCAGCTCAATCGCAGGACAGGGCGCATTTGGTGAGCAGTTCTTC. Protein sequence: CASSSIAGQGAFGEQFF.